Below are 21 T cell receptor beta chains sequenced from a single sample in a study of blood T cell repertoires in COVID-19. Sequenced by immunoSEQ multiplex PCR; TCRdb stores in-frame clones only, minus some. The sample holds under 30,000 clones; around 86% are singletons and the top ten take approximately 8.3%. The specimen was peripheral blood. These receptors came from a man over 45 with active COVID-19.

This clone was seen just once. The DNA of the CDR3 is TGTGCCAGCGGCCCACTAGCGGGTATGACCAATGAGCAGTTCTTC. Translating it yields CASGPLAGMTNEQFF. The chain combines TRBV28 with TRBJ2-1, with 9 bases lining up with TRBD2. V lost 8 bases and J lost 6; bases outside the gene matches: 11. CDR1 is MDHEN, CDR2 SYDVKM, per germline. The CDR3 sequence is 15 residues long.

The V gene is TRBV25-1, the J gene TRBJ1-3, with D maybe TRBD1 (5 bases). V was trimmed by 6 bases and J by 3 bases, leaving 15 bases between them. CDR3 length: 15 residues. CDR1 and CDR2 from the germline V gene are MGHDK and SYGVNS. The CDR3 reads CASRRAGTGGNTIYF. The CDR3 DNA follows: TGTGCCAGCAGGAGAGCGGGGACGGGTGGAAACACCATATATTTT. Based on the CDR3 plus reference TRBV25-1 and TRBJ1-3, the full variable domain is EADIYQTPRYLVIGTGKKITLECSQTMGHDKMYWYQQDPGMELHLIHYSYGVNSTEKGDLSSESTVSRIRTEHFPLTLESARPSHTSQYLCASRRAGTGGNTIYFGEGSWLTVV.

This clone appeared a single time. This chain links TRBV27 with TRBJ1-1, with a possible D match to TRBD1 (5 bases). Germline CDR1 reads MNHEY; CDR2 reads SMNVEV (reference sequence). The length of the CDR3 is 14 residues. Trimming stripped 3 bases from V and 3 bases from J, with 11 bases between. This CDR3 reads CASSLNRRDTEAFF. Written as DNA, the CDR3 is TGTGCCAGCAGTTTGAACAGGCGAGACACTGAAGCTTTCTTT.

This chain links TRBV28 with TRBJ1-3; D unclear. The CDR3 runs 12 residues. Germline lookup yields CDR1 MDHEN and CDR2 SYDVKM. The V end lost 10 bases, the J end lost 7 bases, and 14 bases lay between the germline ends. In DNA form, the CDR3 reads TGTGCCACCCTTGAGGATTGGAACACCATATATTTT. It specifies CATLEDWNTIYF. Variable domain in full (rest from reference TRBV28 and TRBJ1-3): DVKVTQSSRYLVKRTGEKVFLECVQDMDHENMFWYRQDPGLGLRLIYFSYDVKMKEKGDIPEGYSVSREKKERFSLILESASTNQTSMYLCATLEDWNTIYFGEGSWLTVV.

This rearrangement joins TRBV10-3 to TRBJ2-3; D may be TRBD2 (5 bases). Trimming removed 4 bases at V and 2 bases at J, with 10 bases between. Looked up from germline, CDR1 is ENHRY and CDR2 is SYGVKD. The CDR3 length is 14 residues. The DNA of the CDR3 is TGTGCCATCAGTGCTGGACTCGCCACAGATACGCAGTATTTT. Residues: CAISAGLATDTQYF.

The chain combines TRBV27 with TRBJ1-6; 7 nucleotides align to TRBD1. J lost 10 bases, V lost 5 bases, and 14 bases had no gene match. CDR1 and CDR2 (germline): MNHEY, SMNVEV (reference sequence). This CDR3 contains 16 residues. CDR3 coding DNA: TGTGCCAGCAGTCCCCGAAAACAGGGGAGAGGATCACCCCTCCACTTT. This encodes CASSPRKQGRGSPLHF.

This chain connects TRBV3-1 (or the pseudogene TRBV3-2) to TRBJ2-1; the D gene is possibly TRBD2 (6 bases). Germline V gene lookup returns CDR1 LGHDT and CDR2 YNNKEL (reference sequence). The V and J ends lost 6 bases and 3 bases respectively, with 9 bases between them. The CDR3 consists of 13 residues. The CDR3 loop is CASSKAGYNEQFF. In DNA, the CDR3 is TGTGCCAGCAGTAAAGCGGGCTACAATGAGCAGTTCTTC.

The DNA for the CDR3 is TGCGCCAGCAGCCAGGTTACGTCCTACGAGCAGTACTTC. Translation gives CASSQVTSYEQYF. The chain is built from TRBV5-1 and TRBJ2-7; D unclear. This CDR3 has 13 residues. Trimming stripped 4 bases from V and 1 base from J, with 9 bases between. CDR1 and CDR2 from the germline V gene are SGHRS and YFSETQ.

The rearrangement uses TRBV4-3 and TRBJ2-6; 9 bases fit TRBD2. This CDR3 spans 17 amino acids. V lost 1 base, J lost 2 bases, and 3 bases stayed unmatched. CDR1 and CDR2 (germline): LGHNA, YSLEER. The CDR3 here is CASSQARGGAGANVLTF. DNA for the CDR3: TGCGCCAGCAGCCAAGCCCGCGGGGGGGCTGGGGCCAACGTCCTGACTTTC.

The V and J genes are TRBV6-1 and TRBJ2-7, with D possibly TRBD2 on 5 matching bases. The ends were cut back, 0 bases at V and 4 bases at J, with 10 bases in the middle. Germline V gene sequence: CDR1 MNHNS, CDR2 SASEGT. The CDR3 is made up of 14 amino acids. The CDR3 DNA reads TGTGCCAGCAGTGAAGCCGGACGGGGATACGAGCAGTACTTC. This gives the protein CASSEAGRGYEQYF.

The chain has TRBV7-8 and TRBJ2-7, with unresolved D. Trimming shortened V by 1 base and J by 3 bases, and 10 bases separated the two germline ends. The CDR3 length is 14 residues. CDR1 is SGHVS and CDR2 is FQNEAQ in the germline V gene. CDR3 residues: CASSLGARIYEQYF. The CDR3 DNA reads TGTGCCAGCAGCTTAGGGGCCAGGATCTACGAGCAGTACTTC.

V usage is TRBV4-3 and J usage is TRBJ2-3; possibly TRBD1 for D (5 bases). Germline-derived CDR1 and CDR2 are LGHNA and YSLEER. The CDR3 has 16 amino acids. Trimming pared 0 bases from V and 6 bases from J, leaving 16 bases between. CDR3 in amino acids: CASSQEVQGVLDTQYF. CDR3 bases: TGCGCCAGCAGCCAAGAAGTCCAGGGTGTTTTGGATACGCAGTATTTT.

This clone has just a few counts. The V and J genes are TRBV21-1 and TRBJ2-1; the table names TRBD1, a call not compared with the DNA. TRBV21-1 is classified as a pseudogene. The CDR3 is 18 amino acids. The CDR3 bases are TGTGCCAGCCCGTCCCGGGACAGGGGTCGGCACCTACATGGTGAGCAGTTCTTC. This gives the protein CASPSRDRGRHLHGEQFF.

As DNA, the CDR3 is TGTGCCAGCAGTGCCATAGCGGGAACCACAGATACGCAGTATTTT. It is translated as CASSAIAGTTDTQYF. The rearrangement uses TRBV9 and TRBJ2-3; 8 nucleotides agree with TRBD2. The CDR3 covers 15 residues. Trimming removed 5 bases from V and 2 bases from J; junction bases left unmatched: 7. The germline gives CDR1 SGDLS, CDR2 YYNGEE.

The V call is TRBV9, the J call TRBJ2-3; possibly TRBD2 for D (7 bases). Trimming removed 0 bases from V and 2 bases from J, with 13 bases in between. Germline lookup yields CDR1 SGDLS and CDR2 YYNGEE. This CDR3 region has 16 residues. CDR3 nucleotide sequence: TGTGCCAGCAGCGTAGATTGGGGGGGCCCCACAGATACGCAGTATTTT. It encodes CASSVDWGGPTDTQYF.

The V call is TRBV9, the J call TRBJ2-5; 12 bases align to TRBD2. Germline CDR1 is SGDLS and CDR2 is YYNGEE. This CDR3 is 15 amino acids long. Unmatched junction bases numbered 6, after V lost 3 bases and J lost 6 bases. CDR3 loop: CASSASGGASKTQYF. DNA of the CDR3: TGTGCCAGCAGCGCTAGCGGGGGGGCCTCGAAGACCCAGTACTTC.

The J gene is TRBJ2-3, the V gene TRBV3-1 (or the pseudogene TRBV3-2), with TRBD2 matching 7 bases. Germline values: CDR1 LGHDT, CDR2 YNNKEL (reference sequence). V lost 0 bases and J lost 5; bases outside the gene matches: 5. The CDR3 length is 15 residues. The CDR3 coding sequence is TGTGCCAGCAGCCAAGATCTTACTAGCGTAGATACGCAGTATTTT. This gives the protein CASSQDLTSVDTQYF.

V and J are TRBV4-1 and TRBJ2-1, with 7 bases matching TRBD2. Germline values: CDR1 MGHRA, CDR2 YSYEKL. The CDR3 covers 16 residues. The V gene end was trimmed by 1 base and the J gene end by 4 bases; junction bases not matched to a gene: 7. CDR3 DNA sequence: TGCGCCAGCAGCCAAGGCCTAGCGGTATCATACAATGAGCAGTTCTTC. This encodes CASSQGLAVSYNEQFF.

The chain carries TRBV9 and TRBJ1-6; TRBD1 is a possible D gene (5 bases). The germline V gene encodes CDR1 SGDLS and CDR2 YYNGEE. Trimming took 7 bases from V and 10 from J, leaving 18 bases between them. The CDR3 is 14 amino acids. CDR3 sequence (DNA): TGTGCCAGCTCCTGGGGTAGGGGTGAATCACCCCTCCACTTT. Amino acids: CASSWGRGESPLHF.

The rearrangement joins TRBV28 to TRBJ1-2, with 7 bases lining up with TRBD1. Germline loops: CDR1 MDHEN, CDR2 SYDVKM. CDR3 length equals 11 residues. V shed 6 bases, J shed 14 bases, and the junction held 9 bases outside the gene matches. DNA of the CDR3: TGTGCCAGCAGATCTGACAGGGTGTGTACCTTC. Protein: CASRSDRVCTF.

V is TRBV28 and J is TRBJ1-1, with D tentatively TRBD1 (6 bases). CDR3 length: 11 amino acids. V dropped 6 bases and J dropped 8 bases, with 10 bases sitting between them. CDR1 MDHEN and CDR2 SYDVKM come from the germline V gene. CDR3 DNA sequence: TGTGCCAGCAGAATACAGGGAGAAGCTTTCTTT. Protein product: CASRIQGEAFF.